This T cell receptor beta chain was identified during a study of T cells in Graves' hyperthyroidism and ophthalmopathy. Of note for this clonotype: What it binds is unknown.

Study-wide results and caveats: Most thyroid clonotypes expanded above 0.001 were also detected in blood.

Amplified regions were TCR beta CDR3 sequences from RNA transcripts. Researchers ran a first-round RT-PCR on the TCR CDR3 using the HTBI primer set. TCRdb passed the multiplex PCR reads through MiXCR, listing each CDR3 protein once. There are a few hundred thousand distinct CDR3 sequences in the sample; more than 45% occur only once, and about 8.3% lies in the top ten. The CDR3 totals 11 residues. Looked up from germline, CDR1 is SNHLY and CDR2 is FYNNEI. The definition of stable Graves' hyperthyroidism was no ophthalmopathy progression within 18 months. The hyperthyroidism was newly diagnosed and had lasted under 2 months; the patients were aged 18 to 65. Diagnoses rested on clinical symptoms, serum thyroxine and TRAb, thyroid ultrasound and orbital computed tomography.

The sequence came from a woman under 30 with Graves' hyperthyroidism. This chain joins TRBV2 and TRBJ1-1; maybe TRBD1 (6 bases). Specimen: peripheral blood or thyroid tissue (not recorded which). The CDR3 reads CATSRGGVAFF. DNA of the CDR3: TGTGCTACTAGCAGGGGTGGGGTCGCTTTCTTT.